This paragraph reports one T cell receptor (beta chain). These data come from a study of blood T cell repertoires in COVID-19. Germline V CDR1 and CDR2: MNHEY, SVGAGI. V gave up 6 bases and J gave up 9 bases; unmatched junction bases: 8. CDR3 length equals 13 residues. Libraries were prepared by immunoSEQ multiplex PCR; TCRdb keeps only in-frame clonotypes and omits some of them. The table lists 250,000 to 300,000 clones, over 75% of them singletons. The sequence was obtained from a woman aged 65 to 85 with COVID-19, enrolled during active disease. The chain employs TRBV6-5 and TRBJ1-3, with TRBD1 matching over 7 bases. Sequencing input: peripheral blood. The CDR3 loop reads CASRPLQGRTIYF. The CDR3 DNA reads as TGTGCCAGCAGACCCCTACAGGGGCGCACCATATATTTT.